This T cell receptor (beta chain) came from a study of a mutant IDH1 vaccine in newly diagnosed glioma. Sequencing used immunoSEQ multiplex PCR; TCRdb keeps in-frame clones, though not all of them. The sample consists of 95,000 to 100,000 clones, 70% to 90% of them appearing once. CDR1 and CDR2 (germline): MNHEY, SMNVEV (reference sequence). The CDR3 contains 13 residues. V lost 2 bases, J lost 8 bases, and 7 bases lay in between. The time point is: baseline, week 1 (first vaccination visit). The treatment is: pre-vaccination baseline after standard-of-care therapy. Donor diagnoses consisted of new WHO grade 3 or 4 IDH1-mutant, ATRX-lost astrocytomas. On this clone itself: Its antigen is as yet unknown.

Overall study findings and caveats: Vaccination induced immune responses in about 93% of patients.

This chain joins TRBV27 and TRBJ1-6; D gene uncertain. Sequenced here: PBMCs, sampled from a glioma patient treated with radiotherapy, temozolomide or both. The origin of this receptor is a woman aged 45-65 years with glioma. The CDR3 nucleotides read TGTGCCAGCAGTTTAAGGAGGGATTCACCCCTCCACTTT. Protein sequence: CASSLRRDSPLHF.